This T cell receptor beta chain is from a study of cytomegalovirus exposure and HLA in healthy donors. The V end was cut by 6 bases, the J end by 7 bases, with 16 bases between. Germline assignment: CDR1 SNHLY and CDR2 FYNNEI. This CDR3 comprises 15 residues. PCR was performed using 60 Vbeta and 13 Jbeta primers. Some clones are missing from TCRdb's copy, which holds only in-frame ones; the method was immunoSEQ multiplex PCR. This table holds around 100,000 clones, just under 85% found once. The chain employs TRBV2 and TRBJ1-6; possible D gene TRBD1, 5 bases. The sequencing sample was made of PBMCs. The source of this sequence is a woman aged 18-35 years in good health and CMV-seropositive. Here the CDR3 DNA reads TGTGCCAGCAGCACCGGTCGGCAGGGAAATTCACCCCTCCACTTT. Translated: CASSTGRQGNSPLHF.